This T cell receptor (beta chain) was recovered during a study of T cells in Graves' hyperthyroidism and ophthalmopathy. Study-wide results and caveats: Model predictions of ophthalmopathy came a median 6.5 months before onset.

Germline assignment: CDR1 MDHEN and CDR2 SYDVKM. The CDR3 runs 15 residues. V was shortened by 7 bases and J by 5 bases, with 18 bases between the two germline ends. Uncontrolled infection, other autoimmune disease, pregnancy or lactation excluded patients. As to this clonotype: Its antigen is currently unknown.

RNA transcripts provided the source from which TCR beta CDR3 regions were amplified. RT-PCR in the first round (using the HTBI primer set) targeted the TCR CDR3. TCRdb itself ran the multiplex PCR reads through MiXCR, one entry per CDR3 protein. The sample lists nearly 750,000 distinct CDR3 sequences; about 35% were seen once. The sample consisted of blood. This clonotype was obtained from a middle-aged woman with Graves' hyperthyroidism. This chain connects TRBV28 to TRBJ1-5; possible D gene TRBD1, 6 bases. The CDR3 loop reads CASKGGLQGHQPQHF. CDR3 sequence (DNA): TGTGCCAGCAAGGGGGGTTTACAGGGACATCAGCCCCAGCATTTT.